This TCR beta chain originates from a study of shared clonotypes between healthy human individuals. Looking at the study overall: Plates per donor: three CD4 naive, three CD4 memory, two CD8 naive, one CD8 memory.

The CDR3 length is 15 residues. Between the trimmed V and J ends, which lost 0 bases and 2 bases, there was a span of 12 bases. CDR1 is SGDLS and CDR2 is YYNGEE in the germline V gene. CD45RO negativity and positive selection for CCR7 defined naive CD8 cells, a population that excluded terminally differentiated effector memory CD45RA+ cells. This clone was seen many times. Method: immunoSEQ multiplex PCR; TCRdb's copy keeps in-frame clones and lacks some. The sample records around 2.1 million clones, more than 85% being singletons. The receptor was isolated from a man between 18 and 29 years old in good health. Some clones in this sample may be carry-over from other donors' samples. The chain combines TRBV9 with TRBJ2-7, with TRBD1 as a possible D gene (6 bases). Sequenced material: naive CD8+ T cells from PBMCs. For the CDR3, the DNA is TGTGCCAGCAGCGTAGGTGGGGGCTTCACCTACGAGCAGTACTTC. Encoded protein: CASSVGGGFTYEQYF.